What follows is one T cell receptor beta chain and its context. The record originates from a study of blood T cell repertoires in COVID-19. Study summary: From T cells, B-cell-depleted T cells, or PBMCs came the material, which was cDNA or gDNA.

How the authors handled the data: Amplifying reference gene primers gave estimates of nucleated cell counts. The protocol was immunoSEQ multiplex PCR, while the TCRdb copy is restricted to in-frame clones and leaves out a portion. The V and J calls and clone size come from that table; D and trimming were worked out from the DNA. The sample has 100,000 or so clones; more than 75% are singletons. This CDR3 region has 18 residues. Germline CDR1 and CDR2: LNHDA and SQIVND (reference sequence). V shed 1 base and J 4 bases; nucleotides not matched to a gene: 7. What was sequenced was peripheral blood. The TCR was taken from a human donor in a cohort sampled during active COVID-19. V usage is TRBV19 and J usage is TRBJ2-1; 13 nucleotides match TRBD2. The CDR3 DNA reads as TGTGCCAGTAGTATAGGGAGGACTAGCGGGAGTTGGTACAATGAGCAGTTCTTC. It translates to CASSIGRTSGSWYNEQFF.